Listed below are T cell receptor beta chains from one sample, sequenced in a study of CD8 T cells in ankylosing spondylitis. From the 5' RACE reads, TCRdb called clonotypes with MiXCR, one entry per CDR3 protein. The data show over 450,000 distinct CDR3 sequences, roughly 13% seen once. The sequenced sample was blood, either unsorted or a sorted T cell fraction (not recorded which). Receptors originate from a male donor with ankylosing spondylitis. Each CDR3 is given with its conserved first and last residue. The order of the fields is CDR3 length, D gene, V gene, J gene, clone size, CDR3 protein, CDR3 DNA. D genes are given only for firm matches. Only part of the rows carry a size: once, few, many, or a class if the clone is expanded.

14	TRBD1	TRBV5-1	TRBJ2-1	many	CASSRGTGGNEQFF	TGCGCCAGCAGCCGTGGGACAGGGGGCAATGAGCAGTTCTTC
15	NA	TRBV16	TRBJ2-3	NA	CASSQDGRLTDTQYF	TGTGCCAGCAGCCAAGATGGCAGGCTCACAGATACGCAGTATTTT
15	NA	TRBV29-1	TRBJ2-5	few	CSVGVGRDPGETQYF	TGCAGCGTTGGCGTGGGCAGAGACCCTGGGGAGACCCAGTACTTC
15	NA	TRBV5-1	TRBJ2-7	NA	CASSGGDSPFYEQYF	TGCGCCAGCAGCGGCGGAGACAGTCCTTTCTACGAGCAGTACTTC
14	TRBD1	TRBV20-1	TRBJ2-2	few	CSAWTGTNTGELFF	TGCAGTGCTTGGACAGGCACGAACACCGGGGAGCTGTTTTTT
14	NA	TRBV5-6	TRBJ2-5	few	CASSPRGPQETQYF	TGTGCCAGCAGCCCGAGGGGACCCCAAGAGACCCAGTACTTC
15	TRBD1	TRBV3-1	TRBJ2-6	few	CASSRDRGATNVLTF	TGTGCCAGCAGTCGTGACAGGGGGGCTACCAACGTCCTGACTTTC
12	NA	TRBV5-6	TRBJ2-2	NA	CASSLAVLELFF	TGTGCCAGCAGCTTGGCCGTACTCGAGCTGTTTTTT
15	TRBD2	TRBV5-1	TRBJ2-1	few	CASSRTSGSSYEQFF	TGCGCCAGCAGTCGGACTAGCGGGAGCAGCTATGAGCAGTTCTTC
16	TRBD1	TRBV11-2	TRBJ1-6	NA	CASSPGQGIYNSPLHF	TGTGCCAGCAGCCCGGGACAGGGAATTTATAATTCACCCCTCCACTTT
14	NA	TRBV6-1	TRBJ2-7	NA	CASSRPSLSHEQYF	TGTGCCAGCAGTCGGCCTAGCTTGAGCCACGAGCAGTACTTC
14	NA	TRBV6-4	TRBJ2-1	few	CASKQEISYNEQFF	TGTGCCAGCAAGCAGGAGATAAGCTACAATGAGCAGTTCTTC
16	NA	TRBV3-1	TRBJ2-3	NA	CASSHRTRAGTDTQYF	TGTGCCAGCAGCCATCGGACCCGAGCAGGCACAGATACGCAGTATTTT
15	TRBD1	TRBV11-2	TRBJ2-3	NA	CASSYTGQGTDTQYF	TGTGCCAGCAGCTACACGGGACAGGGCACAGATACGCAGTATTTT
16	TRBD2	TRBV19	TRBJ2-5	few	CASSSGGLLGQETQYF	TGTGCCAGTAGTTCGGGGGGTCTCTTAGGCCAAGAGACCCAGTACTTC
16	TRBD2	TRBV15	TRBJ2-3	NA	CATSRRLAGDGDTQYF	TGTGCCACCAGCAGAAGACTAGCGGGAGATGGGGATACGCAGTATTTT
13	NA	TRBV29-1	TRBJ1-1	NA	CSARRNQNTEAFF	TGCAGCGCTAGACGGAATCAGAACACTGAAGCTTTCTTT
14	TRBD1	TRBV18	TRBJ2-1	few	CASSTTGQDNEQFF	TGTGCCAGCTCAACGACGGGACAGGACAATGAGCAGTTCTTC
17	TRBD2	TRBV5-1	TRBJ2-3	NA	CASSPWTSGTGTDTQYF	TGCGCCAGCAGCCCCTGGACTAGCGGGACGGGCACAGATACGCAGTATTTT
15	TRBD2	TRBV18	TRBJ2-1	NA	CASSPTSGRFNEQFF	TGTGCCAGCTCACCGACTAGCGGGAGGTTCAATGAGCAGTTCTTC
15	TRBD1	TRBV5-1	TRBJ2-1	NA	CASSPDGTGGPEQFF	TGCGCCAGCAGCCCGGACGGGACAGGGGGCCCTGAGCAGTTCTTC
14	NA	TRBV14	TRBJ2-1	NA	CASSQLSTDNEQFF	TGTGCCAGCAGCCAGCTTTCGACGGACAATGAGCAGTTCTTC
16	TRBD2	TRBV3-1	TRBJ2-1	many	CASSDLSPGLAYEQFF	TGTGCCAGCAGCGACCTATCGCCGGGACTAGCATATGAGCAGTTCTTC
16	TRBD1	TRBV7-8	TRBJ2-7	few	CASSLGRGTVSYEQYF	TGTGCCAGCAGCTTAGGACGAGGGACAGTCTCCTACGAGCAGTACTTC
13	NA	TRBV20-1	TRBJ2-3	few	CSARDGLVDTQYF	TGCAGTGCTAGAGATGGGTTAGTGGATACGCAGTATTTT
15	TRBD1	TRBV11-3	TRBJ1-1	few	CASSLDGTGNTEAFF	TGTGCCAGCAGCTTAGACGGGACAGGGAACACTGAAGCTTTCTTT
13	NA	TRBV20-1	TRBJ1-1	few	CSGWGRQNTEAFF	TGCAGTGGCTGGGGGCGCCAGAACACTGAAGCTTTCTTT
15	TRBD2	TRBV5-1	TRBJ2-5	NA	CASSVAGGPDETQYF	TGCGCCAGCAGCGTAGCGGGAGGGCCGGATGAGACCCAGTACTTC
15	NA	TRBV28	TRBJ2-5	NA	CASSLTGRRAKTQYF	TGTGCCAGCAGTTTGACGGGACGCCGGGCGAAGACCCAGTACTTC
14	NA	TRBV19	TRBJ2-5	NA	CASSPRVGGETQYF	TGTGCCAGTAGTCCTAGGGTAGGAGGTGAGACCCAGTACTTC
13	NA	TRBV7-9	TRBJ1-1	few	CASSTYQDTEAFF	TGTGCCAGCAGCACTTACCAGGACACTGAAGCTTTCTTT
13	NA	TRBV5-1	TRBJ2-1	NA	CASSPGTEREQFF	TGCGCCAGCAGCCCAGGGACCGAACGGGAGCAGTTCTTC
17	TRBD1	TRBV3-1	TRBJ2-3	NA	CASCQDRGQTPTDTQYF	TGTGCCAGCTGCCAAGATAGGGGACAGACACCCACAGATACGCAGTATTTT
15	TRBD1	TRBV2	TRBJ1-3	few	CARGGQASSGNTIYF	TGTGCCAGGGGAGGACAGGCGAGCTCTGGAAACACCATATATTTT
14	TRBD1	TRBV20-1	TRBJ2-1	few	CSGRTGGTHNEQFF	TGCAGTGGTAGGACAGGGGGAACTCACAATGAGCAGTTCTTC
14	NA	TRBV6-1	TRBJ2-3	few	CASSERSGTDTQYF	TGTGCCAGCAGTGAAAGGTCGGGAACAGATACGCAGTATTTT
19	TRBD2	TRBV4-1	TRBJ2-3	few	CASSQDWGLATGGWDTQYF	TGCGCCAGCAGCCAAGATTGGGGACTAGCGACCGGCGGTTGGGATACGCAGTATTTT
15	TRBD2	TRBV5-1	TRBJ2-7	NA	CASSLRAGATYEQYF	TGCGCCAGCAGCTTGAGAGCGGGAGCTACCTACGAGCAGTACTTC
12	NA	TRBV20-1	TRBJ1-1	few	CSARDMNTEAFF	TGCAGTGCCCGAGACATGAACACTGAAGCCTTCTTT
15	NA	TRBV3-1	TRBJ1-5	few	CASSQERGFNQPQHF	TGTGCCAGCAGCCAAGAACGAGGATTCAATCAGCCCCAGCATTTT